This T cell receptor beta chain was captured by sequencing in a study of CD8 T cells in Susac syndrome. Reverse transcription used about 0.5 to 1 ug RNA and random hexamers. TCRdb recomputed calls from the immunoSEQ multiplex PCR reads with MiXCR, one row per CDR3 protein. The data contain 100,000 to 150,000 distinct CDR3 sequences, around 94% of them singletons. The sequence came from a human donor with Susac syndrome. The sample comprised CD8+ T cells from PBMCs.

Here the CDR3 reads CASSASTVSGRTSLYEQYF. DNA for the CDR3: TGTGCCAGCAGCGCAAGTACCGTAAGCGGGAGGACCTCTCTCTACGAGCAGTACTTC. The rearrangement uses TRBV13 and TRBJ2-7; 9 nucleotides match TRBD2. Germline CDR1 PRHDT, CDR2 FYEKMQ (reference sequence). The CDR3 runs to 19 residues. With 5 bases clipped from V and 3 bases from J, the junction kept 20 bases outside the gene matches. Drawing the rest from reference TRBV13 and TRBJ2-7, the complete variable domain is AAGVIQSPRHLIKEKRETATLKCYPIPRHDTVYWYQQGPGQDPQFLISFYEKMQSDKGSIPDRFSAQQFSDYHSELNMSSLELGDSALYFCASSASTVSGRTSLYEQYFGPGTRLTVT.